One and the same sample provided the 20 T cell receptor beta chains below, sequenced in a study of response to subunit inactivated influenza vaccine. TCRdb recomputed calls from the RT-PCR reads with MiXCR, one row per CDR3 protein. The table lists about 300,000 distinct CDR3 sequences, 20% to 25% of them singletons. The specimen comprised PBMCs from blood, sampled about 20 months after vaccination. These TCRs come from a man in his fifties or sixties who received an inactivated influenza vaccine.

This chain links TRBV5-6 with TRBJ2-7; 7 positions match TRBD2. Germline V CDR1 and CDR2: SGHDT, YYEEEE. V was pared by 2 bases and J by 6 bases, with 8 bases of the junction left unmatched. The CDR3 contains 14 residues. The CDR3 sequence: CASSFGGGPGEQYF. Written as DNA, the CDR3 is TGTGCCAGCAGCTTCGGGGGAGGGCCCGGCGAGCAGTACTTC.

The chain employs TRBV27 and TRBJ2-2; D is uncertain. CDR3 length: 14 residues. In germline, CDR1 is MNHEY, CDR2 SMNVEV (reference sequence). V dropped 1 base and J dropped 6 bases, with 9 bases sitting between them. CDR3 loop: CASSLLNIPGELFF. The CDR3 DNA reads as TGTGCCAGCAGTTTATTGAACATTCCCGGGGAGCTGTTTTTT.

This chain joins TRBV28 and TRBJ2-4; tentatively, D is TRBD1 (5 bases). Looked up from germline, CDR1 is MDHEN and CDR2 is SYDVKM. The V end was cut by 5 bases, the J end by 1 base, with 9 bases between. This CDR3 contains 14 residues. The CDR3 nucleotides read TGTGCCAGCAGTCCTGGGGCGGCCAAAAACATTCAGTACTTC. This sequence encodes CASSPGAAKNIQYF. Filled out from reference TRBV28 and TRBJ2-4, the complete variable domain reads DVKVTQSSRYLVKRTGEKVFLECVQDMDHENMFWYRQDPGLGLRLIYFSYDVKMKEKGDIPEGYSVSREKKERFSLILESASTNQTSMYLCASSPGAAKNIQYFGAGTRLSVL.

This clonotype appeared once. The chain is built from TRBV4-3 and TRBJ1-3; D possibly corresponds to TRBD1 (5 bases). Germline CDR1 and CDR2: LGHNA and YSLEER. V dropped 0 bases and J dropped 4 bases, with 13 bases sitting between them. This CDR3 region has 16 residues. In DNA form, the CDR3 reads TGCGCCAGCAGCCAAGATCCTATCAGGGACGGAAACACCATATATTTT. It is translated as CASSQDPIRDGNTIYF.

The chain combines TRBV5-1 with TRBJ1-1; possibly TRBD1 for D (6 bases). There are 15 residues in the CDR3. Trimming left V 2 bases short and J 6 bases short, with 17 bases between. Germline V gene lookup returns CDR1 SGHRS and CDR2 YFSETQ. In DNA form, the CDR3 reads TGCGCCAGCAGCTTAAGTCTTGGGGCAGGGGCTGAAGCTTTCTTT. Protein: CASSLSLGAGAEAFF.

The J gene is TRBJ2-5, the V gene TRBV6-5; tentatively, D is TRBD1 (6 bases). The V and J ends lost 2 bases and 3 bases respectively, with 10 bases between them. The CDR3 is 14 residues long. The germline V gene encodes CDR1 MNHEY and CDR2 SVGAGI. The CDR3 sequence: CASSYGQGKETQYF. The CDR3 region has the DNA TGTGCCAGCAGTTACGGGCAGGGGAAAGAGACCCAGTACTTC.

The CDR3 DNA sequence: TGTGCCAGCAGCGCAAGCCAGGTCAATCAGCCCCAGCATTTT. Protein: CASSASQVNQPQHF. The genes are TRBV2 and TRBJ1-5; D gene ambiguous. V was cut by 6 bases and J by 3 bases, with 12 bases left in between. Germline lookup yields CDR1 SNHLY and CDR2 FYNNEI. The CDR3 runs 14 residues.

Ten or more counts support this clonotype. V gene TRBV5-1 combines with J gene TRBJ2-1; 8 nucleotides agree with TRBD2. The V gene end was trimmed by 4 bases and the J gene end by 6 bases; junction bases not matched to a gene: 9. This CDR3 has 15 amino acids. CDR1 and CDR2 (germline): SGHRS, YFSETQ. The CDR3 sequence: CASSVPGLGTNEQFF. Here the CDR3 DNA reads TGCGCCAGCAGCGTGCCGGGACTAGGAACCAATGAGCAGTTCTTC.

The DNA of the CDR3 is TGTGCCAGCAGCTTATGGGGTAGCTCTGGGGCCAACGTCCTGACTTTC. It encodes CASSLWGSSGANVLTF. This sequence joins TRBV7-2 and TRBJ2-6; D not resolved. The CDR3 consists of 16 residues. V was shortened by 2 bases and J by 0 bases, with 8 bases between the two germline ends. Germline V gene sequence: CDR1 SGHTA, CDR2 FQGNSA.

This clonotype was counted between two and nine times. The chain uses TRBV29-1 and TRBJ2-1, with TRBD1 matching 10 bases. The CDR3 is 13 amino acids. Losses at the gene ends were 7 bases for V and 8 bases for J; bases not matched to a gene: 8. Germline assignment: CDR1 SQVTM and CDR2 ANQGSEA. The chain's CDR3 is CSALGQGLHEQFF. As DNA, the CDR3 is TGCAGCGCTCTGGGACAGGGGTTGCATGAGCAGTTCTTC.

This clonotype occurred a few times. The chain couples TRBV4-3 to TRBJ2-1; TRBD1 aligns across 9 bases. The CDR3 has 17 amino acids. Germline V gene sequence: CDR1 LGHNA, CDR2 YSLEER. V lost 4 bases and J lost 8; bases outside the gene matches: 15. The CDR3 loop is CASSRTLSGTGSDEQFF. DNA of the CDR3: TGCGCCAGCAGCCGAACCTTGTCCGGGACAGGGAGTGATGAGCAGTTCTTC.

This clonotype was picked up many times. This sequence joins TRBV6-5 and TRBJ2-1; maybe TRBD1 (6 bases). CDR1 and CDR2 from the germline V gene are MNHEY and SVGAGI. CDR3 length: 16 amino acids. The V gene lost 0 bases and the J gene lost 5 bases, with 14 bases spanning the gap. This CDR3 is CASSYSQGTPNNEQFF. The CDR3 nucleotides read TGTGCCAGCAGTTACTCACAGGGTACCCCAAACAATGAGCAGTTCTTC.

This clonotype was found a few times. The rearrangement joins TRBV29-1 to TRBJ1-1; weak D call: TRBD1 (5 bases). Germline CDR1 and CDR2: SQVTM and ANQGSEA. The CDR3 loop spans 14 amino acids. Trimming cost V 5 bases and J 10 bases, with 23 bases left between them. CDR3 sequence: CSVSKRRDDRGAFF. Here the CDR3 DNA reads TGCAGCGTTTCCAAACGCCGGGACGATAGGGGAGCTTTCTTT.

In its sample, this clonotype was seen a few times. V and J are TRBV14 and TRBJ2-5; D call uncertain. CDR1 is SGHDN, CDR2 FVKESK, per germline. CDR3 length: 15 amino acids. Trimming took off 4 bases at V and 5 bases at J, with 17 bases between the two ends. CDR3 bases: TGTGCCAGCAGCCCACGACTTTACAGCGTGGAGACCCAGTACTTC. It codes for CASSPRLYSVETQYF.

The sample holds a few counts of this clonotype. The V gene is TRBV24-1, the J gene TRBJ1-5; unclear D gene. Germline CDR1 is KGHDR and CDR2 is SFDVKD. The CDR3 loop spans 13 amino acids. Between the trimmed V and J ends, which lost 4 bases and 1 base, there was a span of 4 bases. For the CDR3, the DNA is TGTGCCACCAGTGACGGGAGCAATCAGCCCCAGCATTTT. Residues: CATSDGSNQPQHF.

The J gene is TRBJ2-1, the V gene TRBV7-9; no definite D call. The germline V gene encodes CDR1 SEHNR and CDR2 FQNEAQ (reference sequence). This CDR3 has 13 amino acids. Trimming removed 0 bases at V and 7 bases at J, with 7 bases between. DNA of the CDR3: TGTGCCAGCAGCTTAGCCCTAGGGAATGAGCAGTTCTTC. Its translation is CASSLALGNEQFF.

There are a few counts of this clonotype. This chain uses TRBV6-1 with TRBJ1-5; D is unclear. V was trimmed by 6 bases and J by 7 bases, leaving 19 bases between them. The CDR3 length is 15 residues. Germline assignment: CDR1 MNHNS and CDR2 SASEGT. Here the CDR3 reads CASRPGSSNGQPQHF. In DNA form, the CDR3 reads TGTGCCAGCAGACCCGGGAGCAGCAATGGGCAGCCCCAGCATTTT.

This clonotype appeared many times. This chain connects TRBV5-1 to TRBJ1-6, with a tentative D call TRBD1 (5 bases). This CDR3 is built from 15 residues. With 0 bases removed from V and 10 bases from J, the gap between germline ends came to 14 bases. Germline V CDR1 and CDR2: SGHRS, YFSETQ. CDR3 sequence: CASSLAGTGPSPLHF. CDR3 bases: TGCGCCAGCAGCTTGGCCGGCACAGGCCCCTCACCCCTCCACTTT.

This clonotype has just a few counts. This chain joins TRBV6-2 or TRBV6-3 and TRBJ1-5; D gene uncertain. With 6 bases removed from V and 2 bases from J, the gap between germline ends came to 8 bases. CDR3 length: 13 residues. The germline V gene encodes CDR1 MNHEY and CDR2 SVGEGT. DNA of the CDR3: TGTGCCAGCAGGAGGACTCGCAATCAGCCCCAGCATTTT. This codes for CASRRTRNQPQHF.

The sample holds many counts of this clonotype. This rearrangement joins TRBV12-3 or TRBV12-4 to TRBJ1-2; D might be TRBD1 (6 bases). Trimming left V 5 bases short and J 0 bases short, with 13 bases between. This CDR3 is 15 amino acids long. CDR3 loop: CASSTTGPANYGYTF. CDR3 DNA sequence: TGTGCCAGCAGTACGACAGGCCCCGCTAACTATGGCTACACCTTC.